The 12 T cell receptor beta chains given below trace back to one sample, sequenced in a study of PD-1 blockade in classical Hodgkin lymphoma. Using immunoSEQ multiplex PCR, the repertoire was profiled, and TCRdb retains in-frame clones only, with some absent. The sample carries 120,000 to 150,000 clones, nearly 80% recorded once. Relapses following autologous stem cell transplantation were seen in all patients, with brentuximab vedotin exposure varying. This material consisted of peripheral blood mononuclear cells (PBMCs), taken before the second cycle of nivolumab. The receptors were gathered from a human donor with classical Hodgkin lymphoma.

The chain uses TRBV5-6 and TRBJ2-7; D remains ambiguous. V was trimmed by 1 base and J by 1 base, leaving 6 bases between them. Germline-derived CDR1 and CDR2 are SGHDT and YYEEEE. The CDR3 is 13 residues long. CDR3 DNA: TGTGCCAGCAGCTTGCGACAATCCTACGAGCAGTACTTC. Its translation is CASSLRQSYEQYF.

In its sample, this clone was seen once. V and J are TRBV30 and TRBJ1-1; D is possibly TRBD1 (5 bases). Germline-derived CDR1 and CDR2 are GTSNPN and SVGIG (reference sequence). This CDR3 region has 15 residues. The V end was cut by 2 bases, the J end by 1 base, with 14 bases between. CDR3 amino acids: CAWSPGGVSNTEAFF. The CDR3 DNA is TGTGCCTGGAGTCCCGGGGGGGTTTCGAACACTGAAGCTTTCTTT.

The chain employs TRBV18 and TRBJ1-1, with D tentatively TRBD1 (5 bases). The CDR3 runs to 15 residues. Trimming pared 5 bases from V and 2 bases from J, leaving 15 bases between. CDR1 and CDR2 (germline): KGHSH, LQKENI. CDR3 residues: CASSAFPGPNTEAFF. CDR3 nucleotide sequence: TGTGCCAGCTCAGCCTTCCCGGGACCAAACACTGAAGCTTTCTTT.

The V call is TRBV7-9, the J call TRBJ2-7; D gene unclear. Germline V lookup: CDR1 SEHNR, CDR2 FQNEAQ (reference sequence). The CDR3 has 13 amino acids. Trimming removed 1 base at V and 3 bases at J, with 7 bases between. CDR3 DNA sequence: TGTGCCAGCAGCTTAGGGTCTTACTACGAGCAGTACTTC. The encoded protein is CASSLGSYYEQYF.

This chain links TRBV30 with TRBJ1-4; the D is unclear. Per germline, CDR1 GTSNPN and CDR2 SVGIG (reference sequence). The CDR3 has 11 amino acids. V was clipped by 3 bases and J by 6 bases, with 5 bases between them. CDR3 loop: CAWRLDEKLFF. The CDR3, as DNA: TGTGCCTGGAGACTCGATGAAAAACTGTTTTTT. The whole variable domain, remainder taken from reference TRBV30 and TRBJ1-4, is SQTIHQWPATLVQPVGSPLSLECTVEGTSNPNLYWYRQAAGRGLQLLFYSVGIGQISSEVPQNLSASRPQDRQFILSSKKLLLSDSGFYLCAWRLDEKLFFGSGTQLSVL.

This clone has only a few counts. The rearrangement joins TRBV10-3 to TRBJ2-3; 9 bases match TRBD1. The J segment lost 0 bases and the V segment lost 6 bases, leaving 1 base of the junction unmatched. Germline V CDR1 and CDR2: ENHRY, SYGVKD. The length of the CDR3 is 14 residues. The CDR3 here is CAISGQGSTDTQYF. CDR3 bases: TGTGCCATCAGCGGACAGGGGAGCACAGATACGCAGTATTTT.

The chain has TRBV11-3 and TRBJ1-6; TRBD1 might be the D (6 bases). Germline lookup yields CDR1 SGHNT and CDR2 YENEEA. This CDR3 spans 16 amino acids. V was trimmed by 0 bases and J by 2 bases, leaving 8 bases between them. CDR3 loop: CASSLEQGPYNSPLHF. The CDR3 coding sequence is TGTGCCAGCAGCTTAGAACAGGGACCCTATAATTCACCCCTCCACTTT.

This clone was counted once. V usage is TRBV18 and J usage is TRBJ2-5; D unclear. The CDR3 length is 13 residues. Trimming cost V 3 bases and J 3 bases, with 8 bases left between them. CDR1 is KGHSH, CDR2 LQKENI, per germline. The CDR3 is CASSPSIKETQYF. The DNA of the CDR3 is TGTGCCAGCTCACCTAGCATCAAAGAGACCCAGTACTTC.

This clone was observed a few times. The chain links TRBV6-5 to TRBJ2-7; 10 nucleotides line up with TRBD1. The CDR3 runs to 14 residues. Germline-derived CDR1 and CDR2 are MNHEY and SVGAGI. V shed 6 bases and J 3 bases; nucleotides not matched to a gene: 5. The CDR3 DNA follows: TGTGCCAGCAGAGGAGGGACAGGGGTCTACGAGCAGTACTTC. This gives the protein CASRGGTGVYEQYF.

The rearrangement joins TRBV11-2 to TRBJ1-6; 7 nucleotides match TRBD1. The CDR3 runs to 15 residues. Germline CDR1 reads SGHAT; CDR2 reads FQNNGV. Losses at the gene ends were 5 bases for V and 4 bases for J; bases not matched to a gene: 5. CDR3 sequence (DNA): TGTGCCAGCAGCGCAAGGGACAGTTATAATTCACCCCTCCACTTT. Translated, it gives CASSARDSYNSPLHF.

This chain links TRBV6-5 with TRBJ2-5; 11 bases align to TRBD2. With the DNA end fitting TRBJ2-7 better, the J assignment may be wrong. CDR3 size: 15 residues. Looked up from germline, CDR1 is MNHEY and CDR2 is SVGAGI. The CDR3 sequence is CASSPPLAGVYEQYF. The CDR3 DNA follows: TGTGCCAGCAGCCCCCCACTAGCGGGGGTCTACGAGCAGTACTTC.

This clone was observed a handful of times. DNA of the CDR3: TGTGCCAGTAGCAACAGGGACTATGGCTACACCTTC. Translating gives CASSNRDYGYTF. The J gene is TRBJ1-2, the V gene TRBV19, with D maybe TRBD1 (6 bases). Germline-derived CDR1 and CDR2 are LNHDA and SQIVND (reference sequence). Trimming pared 6 bases from V and 3 bases from J, leaving 8 bases between. The CDR3 totals 12 residues.